A selection of T cell receptor beta chains follows, all from one sample in a study of blood T cells in healthy people across ages. TCRdb re-derived calls from the 5' RACE reads in MiXCR, one entry per CDR3 protein. This repertoire shows about 1.6 million distinct CDR3 sequences, roughly a third found once; its top ten account for about 11%. The sequencing sample was made of blood. The receptors stem from a woman aged 25 to 39 in good health. The CDR3 runs from the conserved cysteine through the conserved F or W. Fields, in order: V gene, D gene, clone size, J gene, CDR3 protein, CDR3 DNA. A D gene is named only where the DNA matches it firmly. Clone size is given for some rows only: seen once, a few or many times, or a class if the clone is expanded.

>TRBV27|TRBD2|few|TRBJ2-3
CASSLEGLANADTQYF
TGTGCCAGCAGTTTGGAAGGACTAGCCAACGCAGATACGCAGTATTTT
>TRBV30|-|-|TRBJ1-2
CAWTGPSYGYTF
TGTGCCTGGACAGGGCCGAGCTATGGCTACACCTTC
>TRBV12-3/TRBV12-4|TRBD1|many|TRBJ2-1
CASSFGTGGFGQFF
TGTGCCAGCAGTTTCGGGACAGGGGGTTTCGGGCAGTTCTTC
>TRBV3-1|TRBD1|few|TRBJ2-3
CASSQGGRGRVGDTQYF
TGTGCCAGCAGCCAAGGGGGCAGGGGGCGCGTTGGAGATACGCAGTATTTT
>TRBV25-1|TRBD1|-|TRBJ2-1
CASSERTGEVYNEQFF
TGTGCCAGCAGTGAACGGACAGGGGAGGTTTACAATGAGCAGTTCTTC
>TRBV10-1|TRBD2|few|TRBJ2-3
CASSEWSGRDTQYF
TGCGCCAGCAGTGAATGGAGCGGGAGGGATACGCAGTATTTT
>TRBV20-1|-|few|TRBJ2-7
CSATNTAFTHEQYF
TGCAGTGCAACTAATACAGCTTTCACCCACGAGCAGTACTTC
>TRBV7-9|-|-|TRBJ2-1
CASRRDLAGFNEQFF
TGTGCCAGCAGGAGGGACTTAGCAGGGTTCAATGAGCAGTTCTTC
>TRBV3-1|-|few|TRBJ2-1
CASSQESFEQFF
TGTGCCAGCAGCCAAGAAAGCTTTGAGCAGTTCTTC
>TRBV11-2|-|-|TRBJ2-3
CASSNRATQYF
TGTGCCAGCAGCAACAGGGCTACGCAGTATTTT
>TRBV10-3|TRBD1|few|TRBJ2-7
CAISTDRGGYEQYF
TGTGCCATCAGTACAGACAGGGGGGGCTACGAGCAGTACTTC
>TRBV7-2|-|few|TRBJ1-2
CASSLALGSTYGYTF
TGTGCCAGCAGCTTAGCACTAGGCAGCACCTATGGCTACACCTTC
>TRBV10-3|-|-|TRBJ1-4
CAIKPETGVEKLFF
TGTGCCATCAAGCCCGAGACAGGCGTTGAAAAACTGTTTTTT
>TRBV3-1|TRBD2|few|TRBJ2-7
CATSPGLAAYEQYF
TGTGCCACCTCTCCGGGACTAGCGGCCTACGAGCAGTACTTC
>TRBV4-1|TRBD1|-|TRBJ2-7
CASSQESGTGFYEQYF
TGCGCCAGCAGCCAAGAAAGTGGGACAGGGTTCTACGAGCAGTACTTC
>TRBV24-1|TRBD1|-|TRBJ1-2
CATSESGTGNYGYTF
TGTGCCACCAGTGAGTCCGGGACAGGGAACTATGGCTACACCTTC
>TRBV5-1|-|few|TRBJ2-1
CASSQRYGAKNEQFF
TGCGCCAGCAGCCAGAGGTACGGGGCCAAAAATGAGCAGTTCTTC
>TRBV7-9|TRBD1|few|TRBJ2-3
CASSPRPRDSGTDTQYF
TGTGCCAGCAGCCCTCGTCCCCGGGACAGCGGCACAGATACGCAGTATTTT
>TRBV25-1|-|-|TRBJ2-3
CASSEAGGGADTQYF
TGTGCCAGCAGTGAAGCCGGCGGCGGAGCAGATACGCAGTATTTT
>TRBV28|-|-|TRBJ1-2
CASSLVGLGNYGYTF
TGTGCCAGCAGTTTGGTCGGGTTGGGAAACTATGGCTACACCTTC
>TRBV9|TRBD2|-|TRBJ2-5
CASSARAGGPEETQYF
TGTGCCAGCAGCGCCCGGGCGGGGGGGCCAGAAGAGACCCAGTACTTC
>TRBV7-6|TRBD2|-|TRBJ2-7
CASSPGGGKPLYEQYF
TGTGCCAGCAGCCCCGGGGGGGGGAAACCACTCTACGAGCAGTACTTC
>TRBV12-3/TRBV12-4|-|-|TRBJ1-5
CASSSGPGPISNQPQHF
TGTGCCAGCAGCTCCGGTCCTGGGCCTATTAGCAATCAGCCCCAGCATTTT
>TRBV7-9|-|-|TRBJ1-2
CASSSNSFRGASYGYTF
TGTGCCAGCAGTTCGAATTCCTTTCGGGGGGCTAGCTATGGCTACACCTTC
>TRBV6-1|TRBD1|-|TRBJ2-7
CASSEGGTGGREQYF
TGTGCCAGCAGTGAAGGGGGGACAGGGGGTCGCGAGCAGTACTTC
>TRBV5-1|-|-|TRBJ2-5
CASSVTGTGQETQYF
TGCGCCAGCAGCGTAACAGGGACGGGGCAAGAGACCCAGTACTTC
>TRBV3-1|TRBD1|-|TRBJ1-1
CASSAQGGLNTEAFF
TGTGCCAGCAGCGCACAGGGGGGCCTGAACACTGAAGCTTTCTTT
>TRBV12-3/TRBV12-4|-|few|TRBJ1-2
CASSDWTRYGYTF
TGTGCCAGCAGTGATTGGACACGCTATGGCTACACCTTC
>TRBV21-1|-|-|TRBJ2-7
CASSPSGRDPYEQYF
TGTGCCAGCAGCCCGAGCGGGAGGGACCCCTACGAGCAGTACTTC
>TRBV20-1|-|many|TRBJ1-1
CSARSSDTEAFF
TGCAGTGCCAGAAGCTCCGACACTGAAGCTTTCTTT
>TRBV4-2|-|many|TRBJ2-3
CASSQTTSIDTQYF
TGTGCCAGCAGCCAAACTACTAGCATTGATACGCAGTATTTT
>TRBV4-2|-|many|TRBJ2-7
CASSQAERQGRYEQYF
TGTGCCAGCAGCCAAGCCGAAAGGCAGGGGAGATACGAGCAGTACTTC
>TRBV11-2|-|-|TRBJ2-7
CASSLVLGSSTSYEQYF
TGTGCCAGCAGCTTAGTATTGGGCTCATCTACCTCCTACGAGCAGTACTTC
>TRBV5-1|TRBD1|few|TRBJ2-7
CASSMGQGSNEQYF
TGCGCCAGCAGCATGGGACAGGGGTCCAACGAGCAGTACTTC
>TRBV7-6|-|many|TRBJ2-3
CASSLVAGSDTQYF
TGTGCCAGCAGCTTAGTGGCGGGGTCAGATACGCAGTATTTT
>TRBV3-1|-|few|TRBJ2-1
CASSQDRGSGYNEQFF
TGTGCCAGCAGCCAAGATCGGGGGAGCGGGTACAATGAGCAGTTCTTC
>TRBV5-1|TRBD1|few|TRBJ2-3
CASSLTGGRFTDTQYF
TGCGCCAGCAGCTTGACAGGGGGCCGCTTCACAGATACGCAGTATTTT
>TRBV20-1|-|few|TRBJ2-6
CSARREGISGANVLTF
TGCAGTGCTAGACGGGAAGGGATCTCTGGGGCCAACGTCCTGACTTTC
>TRBV9|TRBD2|few|TRBJ2-2
CASSSSQGLAGLAGELFF
TGTGCCAGCAGCTCAAGCCAGGGACTAGCGGGGTTAGCCGGGGAGCTGTTTTTT
>TRBV9|TRBD2|-|TRBJ2-3
CASSVAPGVRGGRTDTQYF
TGTGCCAGCAGCGTAGCCCCCGGAGTGCGGGGGGGACGCACAGATACGCAGTATTTT
>TRBV7-9|TRBD2|many|TRBJ2-5
CASSPGLAGAETQYF
TGTGCCAGCAGCCCGGGTCTAGCGGGAGCGGAGACCCAGTACTTC
>TRBV11-2|TRBD1|-|TRBJ2-5
CASSFRDRHLRETQYF
TGTGCCAGCAGCTTCCGGGACAGGCACCTCCGGGAGACCCAGTACTTC
>TRBV7-2|-|-|TRBJ2-5
CASSLAHRQETQYF
TGTGCCAGCAGCTTAGCGCACAGGCAAGAGACCCAGTACTTC
>TRBV3-1|-|few|TRBJ1-1
CASNFQKNTEAFF
TGTGCCAGCAATTTTCAGAAGAACACTGAAGCTTTCTTT
>TRBV7-9|-|-|TRBJ1-1
CASSLGQRGTEAFF
TGTGCCAGCAGCTTAGGCCAGAGGGGCACTGAAGCTTTCTTT
>TRBV9|-|many|TRBJ2-3
CASSARDSLPDTQYF
TGTGCCAGCAGCGCCCGGGACTCCCTTCCAGATACGCAGTATTTT
>TRBV7-9|TRBD2|-|TRBJ2-7
CASSSGTSGLSYEQYF
TGTGCCAGCAGCTCCGGGACTAGCGGACTCTCCTACGAGCAGTACTTC
>TRBV6-1|-|-|TRBJ2-1
CASRPKTFDEQFF
TGTGCCAGCAGACCAAAGACATTCGATGAGCAGTTCTTC
>TRBV20-1|-|-|TRBJ2-5
CSALPGTKETQYF
TGCAGTGCGCTCCCCGGGACCAAAGAGACCCAGTACTTC
>TRBV4-2|-|-|TRBJ2-5
CASSQGTGRKEETQYF
TGTGCCAGCAGCCAGGGTACGGGCCGCAAAGAGGAGACCCAGTACTTC
>TRBV7-2|-|-|TRBJ2-5
CASSPRTILVWGQYF
TGTGCCAGCAGCCCCCGGACTATTTTGGTATGGGGGCAGTACTTC
>TRBV28|-|many|TRBJ2-7
CASSPPPSYEQYF
TGTGCCAGCAGCCCCCCCCCGTCCTACGAGCAGTACTTC
>TRBV15|-|-|TRBJ2-3
CATSRHSMRGTDTQYF
TGTGCCACCAGCAGACATTCTATGCGGGGCACAGATACGCAGTATTTT
>TRBV20-1|TRBD1|few|TRBJ2-7
CSARQGLDSYEQYF
TGCAGTGCTCGACAGGGGTTGGATTCCTACGAGCAGTACTTC
>TRBV5-4|-|-|TRBJ2-7
CASSLYGTGVREQYF
TGTGCCAGCAGCTTGTACGGAACGGGAGTCAGGGAGCAGTACTTC